The 28 T cell receptor beta chains below were found in one sample sequenced in a study of blood T cell repertoires in COVID-19. Sequenced by immunoSEQ multiplex PCR; TCRdb stores in-frame clones only, minus some. The repertoire includes about 230,000 clones, about 79% of them detected once, and approximately 2.4% sits in the top ten. Sequenced: peripheral blood. These receptors all stem from a man aged 35 to 55 who had recovered from COVID-19.

The chain joins TRBV4-3 to TRBJ2-1; TRBD2 matches at 9 bases. The CDR3 length is 19 residues. J lost 2 bases, V lost 3 bases, and 14 bases had no gene match. Per germline, CDR1 LGHNA and CDR2 YSLEER. The CDR3 bases are TGCGCCAGCAGCCAGGAGGCTTCGCCGACTAGCGGACCCTACAATGAGCAGTTCTTC. It is translated as CASSQEASPTSGPYNEQFF.

The V and J genes are TRBV2 and TRBJ1-1; TRBD1 matches at 7 bases. Germline V lookup: CDR1 SNHLY, CDR2 FYNNEI. CDR3 length: 15 residues. The V and J ends lost 6 bases and 0 bases, in that order; junction bases with no gene match: 7. Written as DNA, the CDR3 is TGTGCCAGCAGGCACTCAGGGGGGCTGAACACTGAAGCTTTCTTT. It translates to CASRHSGGLNTEAFF.

In this sample, this clone turned up once. The chain uses TRBV11-2 and TRBJ1-2, with 11 positions matching TRBD1. V shed 4 bases, J shed 4 bases, and the junction held 8 bases outside the gene matches. The CDR3 covers 16 residues. CDR1 and CDR2 from the germline V gene are SGHAT and FQNNGV. CDR3 in DNA: TGTGCCAGCAGCTCTAGTCTCGGACAGGGGGCCTATGGCTACACCTTC. This codes for CASSSSLGQGAYGYTF.

V gene TRBV5-1 combines with J gene TRBJ2-7, with TRBD1 matching 9 bases. Germline V gene lookup returns CDR1 SGHRS and CDR2 YFSETQ. The CDR3 loop spans 13 amino acids. Here the CDR3 reads CASLGDREAEQYF. For the CDR3, the DNA is TGCGCTAGTTTAGGGGACAGGGAGGCCGAGCAGTACTTC.

This clone occurred once. This rearrangement joins TRBV19 to TRBJ1-2, with TRBD1 matching over 9 bases. This CDR3 has 13 amino acids. Losses at the gene ends were 6 bases for V and 6 bases for J; bases not matched to a gene: 5. Germline CDR1 reads LNHDA; CDR2 reads SQIVND (reference sequence). The CDR3 DNA is TGTGCCAGTAGCCAGACAGGGGGAGATGGCTACACCTTC. This codes for CASSQTGGDGYTF.

The chain is built from TRBV7-2 and TRBJ2-1; no definite D call. Germline CDR1 reads SGHTA; CDR2 reads FQGNSA. V lost 5 bases, J lost 7 bases, and 15 bases lay in between. The CDR3 covers 14 residues. The CDR3 loop is CASSPNIRANEQFF. The CDR3 region has the DNA TGTGCCAGCAGCCCAAATATCCGAGCAAATGAGCAGTTCTTC.

The J gene is TRBJ1-1, the V gene TRBV29-1; D gene ambiguous. V gave up 7 bases and J gave up 1 base, with 7 bases separating them. Germline V CDR1 and CDR2: SQVTM, ANQGSEA. The CDR3 is made up of 11 amino acids. CDR3 loop: CSGRQNTEAFF. The CDR3 DNA reads as TGCAGCGGCCGACAGAACACTGAAGCTTTCTTT. Using reference TRBV29-1 and TRBJ1-1 for the parts outside the CDR3, the full variable domain is SAVISQKPSRDICQRGTSLTIQCQVDSQVTMMFWYRQQPGQSLTLIATANQGSEATYESGFVIDKFPISRPNLTFSTLTVSNMSPEDSSIYLCSGRQNTEAFFGQGTRLTVV.

The rearrangement joins TRBV7-2 to TRBJ1-1; tentative D call: TRBD1 (6 bases). Germline CDR1 reads SGHTA; CDR2 reads FQGNSA. The CDR3 consists of 15 residues. V was clipped by 5 bases and J by 0 bases, with 13 bases between them. The CDR3: CASSRGAQLNTEAFF. In nucleotides, the CDR3 is TGTGCCAGCAGCCGGGGGGCCCAACTGAACACTGAAGCTTTCTTT. Combining the CDR3 with reference TRBV7-2 and TRBJ1-1 gives the whole variable domain GAGVSQSPSNKVTEKGKDVELRCDPISGHTALYWYRQSLGQGLEFLIYFQGNSAPDKSGLPSDRFSAERTGGSVSTLTIQRTQQEDSAVYLCASSRGAQLNTEAFFGQGTRLTVV.

This chain joins TRBV20-1 and TRBJ2-7; 7 bases are a match to TRBD2. This CDR3 spans 14 amino acids. Looked up from germline, CDR1 is DFQATT and CDR2 is SNEGSKA (reference sequence). After removal of 3 bases from V and 0 bases from J, the junction contained 5 bases not matched to a gene. The CDR3 DNA reads as TGCAGTGCTAGTAGCGCGGGGGACTCCTACGAGCAGTACTTC. Translating gives CSASSAGDSYEQYF.

The rearrangement uses TRBV6-1 and TRBJ2-1; 9 positions match TRBD2. The CDR3 is 16 amino acids. Trimming at V came to 4 bases and at J to 4 bases, leaving 8 bases not matched to a gene. Germline values: CDR1 MNHNS, CDR2 SASEGT. The CDR3 bases are TGTGCCAGCAGTGCCAGGCCTAGCGGGATATACAATGAGCAGTTCTTC. This encodes CASSARPSGIYNEQFF.

The chain employs TRBV5-6 and TRBJ2-1; 11 bases agree with TRBD2. There are 15 residues in the CDR3. Germline V lookup: CDR1 SGHDT, CDR2 YYEEEE. V shed 3 bases and J 4 bases; nucleotides not matched to a gene: 3. CDR3: CASSSGLAAYNEQFF. The CDR3 DNA reads as TGTGCCAGCAGCTCGGGACTAGCGGCTTACAATGAGCAGTTCTTC.

This rearrangement joins TRBV7-9 to TRBJ1-4; D not certain. The V gene lost 3 bases and the J gene lost 7 bases, with 6 bases spanning the gap. Germline assignment: CDR1 SEHNR and CDR2 FQNEAQ (reference sequence). CDR3 length: 12 residues. In nucleotides, the CDR3 is TGTGCCAGCAGCTTCGCCGGTGAAAAACTGTTTTTT. Protein sequence: CASSFAGEKLFF.

The chain employs TRBV7-9 and TRBJ2-5; D is perhaps TRBD2 (5 bases). Germline CDR1 reads SEHNR; CDR2 reads FQNEAQ (reference sequence). This CDR3 has 14 amino acids. Trimming took 5 bases from V and 1 from J, leaving 11 bases between them. The CDR3 DNA is TGTGCCAGCAGCCCGAGGGCCCGCCAAGAGACCCAGTACTTC. As protein: CASSPRARQETQYF. The entire variable domain, with the rest obtained from reference TRBV7-9 and TRBJ2-5, is as follows: DTGVSQNPRHKITKRGQNVTFRCDPISEHNRLYWYRQTLGQGPEFLTYFQNEAQLEKSRLLSDRFSAERPKGSFSTLEIQRTEQGDSAMYLCASSPRARQETQYFGPGTRLLVL.

This chain uses TRBV5-1 with TRBJ1-1, with 8 bases fitting TRBD1. The CDR3 runs to 15 residues. After removal of 1 base from V and 5 bases from J, the junction contained 7 bases not matched to a gene. The V gene's germline CDR1 is SGHRS and CDR2 YFSETQ. CDR3 residues: CASSLSGQGLTEAFF. In nucleotides, the CDR3 is TGCGCCAGCAGCTTGTCAGGACAGGGCTTAACTGAAGCTTTCTTT.

The CDR3: CASSPRDRVPEAFF. The CDR3 nucleotides are TGTGCCAGCAGCCCGAGGGACAGGGTCCCTGAAGCTTTCTTT. The chain employs TRBV5-4 and TRBJ1-1; 9 bases are shared with TRBD1. CDR3 length: 14 amino acids. In germline, CDR1 is SGHNT, CDR2 YYREEE (reference sequence). Germline trimming cut 4 bases from V and 6 bases from J; bases unmatched to any gene: 7.

The chain couples TRBV7-2 to TRBJ2-7, with 7 bases fitting TRBD2. The CDR3 consists of 14 residues. V dropped 0 bases and J dropped 4; count of bases not matched to a gene: 3. Germline V lookup: CDR1 SGHTA, CDR2 FQGNSA. The CDR3, as DNA: TGTGCCAGCAGCTTAGCCGGGACTATATACGAGCAGTACTTC. It is translated as CASSLAGTIYEQYF.

J is TRBJ1-2 and V is TRBV5-1; the match to TRBD1 covers 9 bases. Looked up from germline, CDR1 is SGHRS and CDR2 is YFSETQ. The CDR3 length is 14 residues. The ends lost 5 bases at V and 4 bases at J; junction bases unmatched: 6. CDR3 region: CASRQGALSYGYTF. The CDR3 region has the DNA TGCGCCAGCAGACAGGGGGCGTTAAGCTATGGCTACACCTTC.

V and J are TRBV5-1 and TRBJ1-2; 9 nucleotides agree with TRBD1. CDR3 size: 14 residues. In germline, CDR1 is SGHRS, CDR2 YFSETQ. The V segment lost 4 bases and the J segment 1 base; nucleotides outside the gene matches: 2. The CDR3 region has the DNA TGCGCCAGCAGCCGGGACAGGGTTAACTATGGCTACACCTTC. Residues: CASSRDRVNYGYTF.

This chain uses TRBV3-1 (or the pseudogene TRBV3-2) with TRBJ1-3; no reliable D call. The V gene lost 2 bases and the J gene lost 0 bases, with 8 bases spanning the gap. The CDR3 has 15 residues. Germline V gene sequence: CDR1 LGHDT, CDR2 YNNKEL (reference sequence). The CDR3 sequence: CASSQSRGSGNTIYF. The CDR3 DNA follows: TGTGCCAGCAGCCAATCCCGGGGCTCTGGAAACACCATATATTTT.

J is TRBJ1-2 and V is TRBV14; the match to TRBD1 covers 7 bases. This CDR3 is 17 amino acids long. Germline loops: CDR1 SGHDN, CDR2 FVKESK. Trimming removed 3 bases from V and 0 bases from J; junction bases left unmatched: 10. The CDR3 reads CASSHLGDSLTNYGYTF. The DNA of the CDR3 is TGTGCCAGCAGCCACCTGGGGGACAGCCTTACTAACTATGGCTACACCTTC.

This chain uses TRBV10-2 with TRBJ1-6; 7 nucleotides match TRBD1. This CDR3 comprises 15 residues. Trimming at V came to 3 bases and at J to 3 bases, leaving 2 bases not matched to a gene. Germline lookup yields CDR1 WSHSY and CDR2 SAAADI. Here the CDR3 reads CASSEGTDYNSPLHF. As DNA, the CDR3 is TGCGCCAGCAGTGAAGGGACAGACTATAATTCACCCCTCCACTTT.

The chain combines TRBV11-2 with TRBJ2-5; D may be TRBD1 (6 bases). This CDR3 comprises 13 residues. From germline, CDR1 is SGHAT and CDR2 FQNNGV. Trimming removed 2 bases from V and 9 bases from J, with 13 bases in between. CDR3 loop: CASSLTRGTAQYF. The CDR3, as DNA: TGTGCCAGCAGCTTAACTAGGGGGACGGCCCAGTACTTC.

The chain has TRBV29-1 and TRBJ1-2; 9 bases are shared with TRBD1. CDR1 and CDR2 (germline): SQVTM, ANQGSEA. V lost 4 bases to trimming and J lost 8 bases; unmatched junction nucleotides: 11. The CDR3 contains 14 residues. CDR3: CSVGLGQGLAGYTF. The CDR3 DNA follows: TGCAGCGTTGGACTGGGACAGGGCCTCGCCGGCTACACCTTC.

The sample holds a few counts of this clone. The genes are TRBV4-1 and TRBJ2-1, with a weak D call TRBD1 (5 bases). CDR3 length equals 13 residues. V was trimmed by 1 base and J by 7 bases, leaving 8 bases between them. Germline V gene data show CDR1 as MGHRA and CDR2 as YSYEKL. The CDR3 is CASSQAGWNEQFF. DNA for the CDR3: TGCGCCAGCAGCCAAGCAGGGTGGAATGAGCAGTTCTTC.

As DNA, the CDR3 is TGTGCCAGTAGTATAAGGGGCTCTGGGGCCAACGTCCTGACTTTC. Protein sequence: CASSIRGSGANVLTF. The J gene is TRBJ2-6, the V gene TRBV19; maybe TRBD1 (5 bases). Germline CDR1 and CDR2: LNHDA and SQIVND (reference sequence). The CDR3 is 15 amino acids. The ends were cut back, 2 bases at V and 0 bases at J, with 5 bases in the middle.

This clone was seen once. A junction end diverges from the germline sequence, so it may reflect a read error. V usage is TRBV5-1 and J usage is TRBJ2-1; 8 bases map to TRBD2. Looked up from germline, CDR1 is SGHRS and CDR2 is YFSETQ. The CDR3 extends over 14 amino acids. CDR3 DNA sequence: TGCGCCAGCAGCCCAGGGACGGGGGGCCAGCGGGGGCTCTTC. Translation gives CASSPGTGGQRGLF.

This clone has just one count. V usage is TRBV4-1 and J usage is TRBJ2-3; TRBD2 might be the D (5 bases). V lost 3 bases and J lost 10, with 14 bases in between. This CDR3 contains 13 residues. Germline loops: CDR1 MGHRA, CDR2 YSYEKL. The CDR3 DNA is TGCGCCAGCAGCCAGATACTGGCGGGTTCGCAGTATTTT. It codes for CASSQILAGSQYF.

J is TRBJ1-1 and V is TRBV29-1; the match to TRBD1 covers 8 bases. The germline CDR1 and CDR2 sequences are SQVTM and ANQGSEA. Trimming took 4 bases from V and 0 from J; bases not matched to a gene: 7. CDR3 length equals 15 residues. For the CDR3, the DNA is TGCAGCGTTGGCGATCCAGGGGGCATGAACACTGAAGCTTTCTTT. This encodes CSVGDPGGMNTEAFF.